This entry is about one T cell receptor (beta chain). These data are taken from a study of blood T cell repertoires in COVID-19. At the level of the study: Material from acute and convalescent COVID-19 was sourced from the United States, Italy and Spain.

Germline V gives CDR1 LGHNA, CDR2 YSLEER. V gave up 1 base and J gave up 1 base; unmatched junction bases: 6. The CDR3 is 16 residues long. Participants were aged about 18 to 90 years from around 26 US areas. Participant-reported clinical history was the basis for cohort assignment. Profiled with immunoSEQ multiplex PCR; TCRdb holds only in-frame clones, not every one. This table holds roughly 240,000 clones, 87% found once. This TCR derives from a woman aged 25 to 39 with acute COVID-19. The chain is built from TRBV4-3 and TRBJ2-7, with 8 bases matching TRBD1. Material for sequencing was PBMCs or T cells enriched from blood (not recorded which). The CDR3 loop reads CASSQARDRFSYEQYF. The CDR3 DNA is TGCGCCAGCAGCCAAGCTAGGGACAGGTTTTCCTACGAGCAGTACTTC.